A selection of T cell receptor beta chains follows, all from one sample in a study of shared clonotypes between healthy human individuals. Sequenced by immunoSEQ multiplex PCR; TCRdb stores in-frame clones only, minus some. The sample consists of about 2.3 million clones, about nine tenths of them appearing once. Sample: naive CD4+ T cells from PBMCs. All receptors derive from a man aged 18 to 29 in good health. Some clones in this sample may be carry-over from other donors' samples. Both conserved end residues are part of each CDR3. D genes are given only for firm matches. Size tells how often a clone was seen (once, few, many) or the class of an expanded clone, and some rows leave it out.

TRBV5-1,.,TRBD1,TRBJ2-7,14,TGCGCCAGCAGCTCGGGACAGCGCGACTACGAGCAGTACTTC,CASSSGQRDYEQYF
TRBV7-9,.,TRBD1,TRBJ1-1,14,TGTGCCAGCAGCGCACTCCGGGACAGTCATGAAGCTTTCTTT,CASSALRDSHEAFF
TRBV7-2,.,.,TRBJ2-7,15,TGTGCCAGCAGCCCAGGCCCGGGACGCTTCTACGAGCAGTACTTC,CASSPGPGRFYEQYF
TRBV18,.,.,TRBJ2-3,15,TGTGCCAGCTCACCACCGGCTAGCATGGCAGATACGCAGTATTTT,CASSPPASMADTQYF
TRBV5-4,.,TRBD1,TRBJ2-5,16,TGTGCCAGCAGCTTAGGGACAGACATCTACCAAGAGACCCAGTACTTC,CASSLGTDIYQETQYF
TRBV5-1,few,.,TRBJ2-7,11,TGCGCCAGCAGCGATGCCTACGAGCAGTACTTC,CASSDAYEQYF
TRBV7-9,.,TRBD2,TRBJ2-1,15,TGTGCCAGCAGCACGGGACTAGCGTCCTACAATGAGCAGTTCTTC,CASSTGLASYNEQFF
TRBV6-1,.,TRBD1,TRBJ2-7,15,TGTGCCAGCAGTGAACAGGACAGGCTCCCCTACGAGCAGTACTTC,CASSEQDRLPYEQYF
TRBV18,.,.,TRBJ2-2,14,TGTGCCAGCTCATTCACAGAGAACACCGGGGAGCTGTTTTTT,CASSFTENTGELFF
TRBV6-6,.,.,TRBJ1-1,14,TGTGCCAGCAGTTATGGGGCGGTGGACACTGAAGCTTTCTTT,CASSYGAVDTEAFF
TRBV7-2,.,.,TRBJ1-5,12,TGTGCCAGCAGCTTAGAGTTCCAGCCCCAGCATTTT,CASSLEFQPQHF
TRBV7-9,.,TRBD1,TRBJ2-3,15,TGTGCCAGCAGCACCCGGGACAGGTCCACAGATACGCAGTATTTT,CASSTRDRSTDTQYF
TRBV19,.,.,TRBJ2-7,14,TGTGCCAGTAGTTTGCAGAGCCAATTCTACGAGCAGTACTTC,CASSLQSQFYEQYF
TRBV5-1,.,TRBD1,TRBJ1-4,15,TGCGCCAGCAGCAGGGGACAGGGTGGACAGGAAAAACTGTTTTTT,CASSRGQGGQEKLFF
TRBV5-1,.,TRBD2,TRBJ2-7,16,TGCGCCAGCAGCTTGGCCGGGCCAGCGGGAGGTTACGAGCAGTACTTC,CASSLAGPAGGYEQYF
TRBV2,.,TRBD1,TRBJ1-2,12,TGTGCCAGCAGGACAGGGGCGTTAGGCTACACCTTC,CASRTGALGYTF
TRBV20-1,once,.,TRBJ2-1,11,TGCAGTGCTGGGAGAGCCCGGTCGCGGTTCTTC,CSAGRARSRFF
TRBV19,.,TRBD1,TRBJ2-2,15,TGTGCCAGTAGTCTTACAGGGGATGCCGCCGGGGAGCTGTTTTTT,CASSLTGDAAGELFF
TRBV7-2,.,.,TRBJ2-7,13,TGTGCCAGCAGCTTAGTGGTCCCCTACGAGCAGTACTTC,CASSLVVPYEQYF
TRBV6-6,.,TRBD1,TRBJ2-5,15,TGTGCCAGCGGACGTTACAGGGGAGACCAAGAGACCCAGTACTTC,CASGRYRGDQETQYF
TRBV9,.,.,TRBJ2-1,15,TGTGCCAGCAGCAAAAGGAGGGAGAGTGGGAATGAGCAGTTCTTC,CASSKRRESGNEQFF
TRBV18,.,TRBD2,TRBJ2-1,15,TGTGCCAGCACTCCCGGGACTAGCGGGAGCTATGAGCAGTTCTTC,CASTPGTSGSYEQFF
TRBV15,.,.,TRBJ2-6,17,TGTGCCACCAGCAGAGAGGGGTGGGGCTCTGGGGCCAACGTCCTGACTTTC,CATSREGWGSGANVLTF
TRBV5-1,.,.,TRBJ1-1,15,TGCGCCAGCAGCCCTGGAGGCAGCTTGAACACTGAAGCTTTCTTT,CASSPGGSLNTEAFF
TRBV7-9,.,.,TRBJ1-3,15,TGTGCCAGCAGCTTAGGCGGGGCCGACGGAAACACCATATATTTT,CASSLGGADGNTIYF
TRBV7-9,once,TRBD2,TRBJ2-1,15,TGTGCCAGCAGCTTAGAGGTAGCGGGAGTCGACGGGCAGTTCTTC,CASSLEVAGVDGQFF
TRBV7-6,.,.,TRBJ2-1,13,TGTGCCAGCAGCTTAGGGTCGTACAATGAGCAGTTCTTC,CASSLGSYNEQFF
TRBV5-1,.,TRBD2,TRBJ2-7,15,TGCGCCAGCAGCTTGGGAGTTAGCGGGAGGAACGAGCAGTACTTC,CASSLGVSGRNEQYF
TRBV2,.,TRBD2,TRBJ2-2,16,TGTGCCAGCAGTGTTGATTCGCTAGCGGGGACCGGGGAGCTGTTTTTT,CASSVDSLAGTGELFF
TRBV6-1,.,TRBD1,TRBJ2-1,13,TGTGCCAGCAACCGACAGGGTAACAATGAGCAGTTCTTC,CASNRQGNNEQFF
TRBV10-3,.,.,TRBJ2-5,15,TGTGCCATCAGTGAGTCAGGGGGACCCGGAGAGACCCAGTACTTC,CAISESGGPGETQYF
TRBV5-8,.,TRBD2,TRBJ2-1,17,TGTGCCAGCAGCTTGAATCGGCAGGGAAGCGGGATCTCTCGGCAGTTCTTC,CASSLNRQGSGISRQFF
TRBV28,once,.,TRBJ2-5,12,TGTGCCACGCTATCCTTCCGGGAGACCCAGTACTTC,CATLSFRETQYF
TRBV7-9,once,.,TRBJ2-1,12,TGTGCCAGCAGCGGTCTAGCGAATGAGCAGTTCTTC,CASSGLANEQFF
TRBV6-6,.,TRBD1,TRBJ1-3,14,TGTGCCAGCAGAAGGGGACAGGGGAAAAACACCATATATTTT,CASRRGQGKNTIYF
TRBV5-4,.,.,TRBJ2-5,12,TGTGCCAGCAGCTTGTCGCAAGAGACCCAGTACTTC,CASSLSQETQYF
TRBV18,.,.,TRBJ2-3,15,TGTGCCAGCTCACCCCCCGGGCCCCCTGCAGATACGCAGTATTTT,CASSPPGPPADTQYF
TRBV30,.,.,TRBJ1-4,16,TGTGCCTGGAGCCCCTACCAACCGGGAACTAATGAAAAACTGTTTTTT,CAWSPYQPGTNEKLFF
TRBV28,.,TRBD1,TRBJ1-1,16,TGTGCCAGCAGGGTCCCCGGGGACAGGGGGGACACTGAAGCTTTCTTT,CASRVPGDRGDTEAFF
TRBV7-9,.,.,TRBJ2-5,14,TGTGCCAGCAGCTTCGTAGGGGACCAAGAGACCCAGTACTTC,CASSFVGDQETQYF
TRBV10-3,.,.,TRBJ2-3,16,TGTGCCATCGGGGTGAACAGGGGAGGGCGGACAGATACGCAGTATTTT,CAIGVNRGGRTDTQYF
TRBV18,.,TRBD1,TRBJ1-4,13,TGTGCCAGCCAGACAGGGGAAGACGAAAAACTGTTTTTT,CASQTGEDEKLFF
TRBV4-1,.,TRBD2,TRBJ2-1,17,TGCGCCAGCAGCCAAGATCCCGGGACTAGCGGATACAATGAGCAGTTCTTC,CASSQDPGTSGYNEQFF
TRBV28,.,TRBD2,TRBJ2-1,16,TGTGCCAGCACACGGGTTGGACTAGCGGTAGAGGCTGAGCAGTTCTTC,CASTRVGLAVEAEQFF
TRBV5-8,.,.,TRBJ1-6,14,TGTGCCAGCAGCTTTGGGGGGACACCTTCACCCCTCCACTTT,CASSFGGTPSPLHF
TRBV7-2,.,.,TRBJ2-7,15,TGTGCCAGCAGCTTAGTGACGGGAGTCTCCTACGAGCAGTACTTC,CASSLVTGVSYEQYF
TRBV19,once,.,TRBJ1-3,16,TGTGCCAGTAGGATCCTTGGGACACAAGCTGGAAACACCATATATTTT,CASRILGTQAGNTIYF
TRBV15,.,.,TRBJ1-2,15,TGTGCCACCAGCCCTGCTCGGGACCTTAACTATGGCTACACCTTC,CATSPARDLNYGYTF
TRBV11-2,.,TRBD1,TRBJ1-1,17,TGTGCCAGCAGCCTTCCAGGGGGCGCAGGAGTGAACACTGAAGCTTTCTTT,CASSLPGGAGVNTEAFF
TRBV11-2,.,.,TRBJ1-1,17,TGTGCCAGCAGCTTAATATTTAAGGGTCCCGACGGTGATGAAGCTTTCTTT,CASSLIFKGPDGDEAFF
TRBV7-8,.,.,TRBJ2-5,13,TGTGCCAGCAGCCACGGACCTCAAGAGACCCAGTACTTC,CASSHGPQETQYF
TRBV30,.,TRBD2,TRBJ2-5,15,TGTGCCTGGAGTAAGGGACTAGCGGAACAAGAGACCCAGTACTTC,CAWSKGLAEQETQYF
TRBV9,.,.,TRBJ1-2,12,TGTGCCAGCAGCTCGGTGGGCTATGGCTACACCTTC,CASSSVGYGYTF
TRBV2,.,TRBD1,TRBJ2-2,16,TGTGCCAGCAGCCGGCGAGGGGGCGCGGACACCGGGGAGCTGTTTTTT,CASSRRGGADTGELFF
TRBV5-1,.,.,TRBJ1-1,13,TGCGCCAGCGGGTTCGCAGGGAACACTGAAGCTTTCTTT,CASGFAGNTEAFF
TRBV5-1,.,TRBD1,TRBJ2-7,15,TGCGCCAGCAGCCCTCTTTGGACAGGGAGCTACGAGCAGTACTTC,CASSPLWTGSYEQYF
TRBV6-5,.,TRBD1,TRBJ1-5,14,TGTGCCAGCGGTGGACAGGGCGGCAATCAGCCCCAGCATTTT,CASGGQGGNQPQHF
TRBV6-5,.,.,TRBJ1-3,13,TGTGCCAGCAGGAGGACTAATGGAAACACCATATATTTT,CASRRTNGNTIYF
TRBV29-1,.,.,TRBJ2-2,13,TGCAGCGCCACAGCTAGCAGCACCGGGGAGCTGTTTTTT,CSATASSTGELFF